Following are 31 T cell receptor beta chains from one sample sequenced in a study of blood T cell repertoires in COVID-19. The protocol was immunoSEQ multiplex PCR, while the TCRdb copy is restricted to in-frame clones and leaves out a portion. The sample lists 180,000 or so clones, 75% to 90% occurring once. Material: peripheral blood. These receptors originate from a woman aged 60-75 years with acute or convalescent COVID-19.

The chain combines TRBV27 with TRBJ2-5; D possibly corresponds to TRBD2 (5 bases). V gave up 5 bases and J gave up 5 bases, with 15 bases separating them. The CDR3 runs to 14 residues. Germline V gives CDR1 MNHEY, CDR2 SMNVEV (reference sequence). The CDR3 DNA sequence: TGTGCCAGCAGTCCCTGGACTCTCCATGAGACCCAGTACTTC. Encoded protein: CASSPWTLHETQYF.

The chain combines TRBV5-1 with TRBJ2-7; 8 bases align to TRBD1. Trimming at V came to 4 bases and at J to 1 base, leaving 10 bases not matched to a gene. Germline lookup yields CDR1 SGHRS and CDR2 YFSETQ. The CDR3 runs to 16 residues. This chain's CDR3 is CASSVGQGVISYEQYF. The CDR3 DNA sequence: TGCGCCAGCAGCGTCGGACAGGGCGTGATTTCCTACGAGCAGTACTTC. The whole variable domain, remainder taken from reference TRBV5-1 and TRBJ2-7, is KAGVTQTPRYLIKTRGQQVTLSCSPISGHRSVSWYQQTPGQGLQFLFEYFSETQRNKGNFPGRFSGRQFSNSRSEMNVSTLELGDSALYLCASSVGQGVISYEQYFGPGTRLTVT.

The chain recombines TRBV30 with TRBJ1-6; D not resolved. This CDR3 comprises 16 residues. The germline V gene encodes CDR1 GTSNPN and CDR2 SVGIG (reference sequence). With 0 bases removed from V and 1 base from J, the gap between germline ends came to 10 bases. DNA for the CDR3: TGTGCCTGGAGTGTCCGGGGTAAGTCCTATAATTCACCCCTCCACTTT. Encoded protein: CAWSVRGKSYNSPLHF. Based on the CDR3 plus reference TRBV30 and TRBJ1-6, the full variable domain is SQTIHQWPATLVQPVGSPLSLECTVEGTSNPNLYWYRQAAGRGLQLLFYSVGIGQISSEVPQNLSASRPQDRQFILSSKKLLLSDSGFYLCAWSVRGKSYNSPLHFGNGTRLTVT.

The chain links TRBV28 to TRBJ1-4; TRBD1 agrees at 7 bases. This CDR3 comprises 15 residues. Germline lookup yields CDR1 MDHEN and CDR2 SYDVKM. The V gene end was trimmed by 5 bases and the J gene end by 8 bases; junction bases not matched to a gene: 11. The chain's CDR3 is CASSTPRQGREKLFF. The CDR3 DNA reads as TGTGCCAGCAGTACGCCCCGACAGGGTCGGGAAAAACTGTTTTTT.

The rearrangement joins TRBV7-8 to TRBJ1-4, with D uncertain. This CDR3 is built from 18 residues. Per germline, CDR1 SGHVS and CDR2 FQNEAQ. V lost 5 bases, J lost 3 bases, and 22 bases lay in between. The CDR3 bases are TGTGCCAGCAGCCCGATCCCCCGGGGAGGAGGGCCTAATGAAAAACTGTTTTTT. Translation gives CASSPIPRGGGPNEKLFF.

The chain links TRBV7-9 to TRBJ1-5, with a possible D match to TRBD1 (6 bases). CDR3 length: 16 residues. Germline V gene lookup returns CDR1 SEHNR and CDR2 FQNEAQ (reference sequence). Between the trimmed V and J ends, which lost 1 base and 0 bases, there was a span of 10 bases. This CDR3 reads CASSLEGGYSNQPQHF. DNA of the CDR3: TGTGCCAGCAGCTTAGAAGGGGGATATAGCAATCAGCCCCAGCATTTT.

The chain links TRBV11-2 to TRBJ2-7; 8 nucleotides match TRBD2. Germline CDR1 reads SGHAT; CDR2 reads FQNNGV. Trimming cost V 3 bases and J 2 bases; bases outside gene matches: 6. The CDR3 contains 15 residues. CDR3 loop: CASSFGQRGTYEQYF. In DNA form, the CDR3 reads TGTGCCAGCAGCTTTGGCCAGCGGGGGACCTACGAGCAGTACTTC. Full variable domain (remainder filled in from reference TRBV11-2 and TRBJ2-7): EAGVAQSPRYKIIEKRQSVAFWCNPISGHATLYWYQQILGQGPKLLIQFQNNGVVDDSQLPKDRFSAERLKGVDSTLKIQPAKLEDSAVYLCASSFGQRGTYEQYFGPGTRLTVT.

This clone was found once. The chain recombines TRBV9 with TRBJ2-5; 7 positions agree with TRBD2. This CDR3 comprises 15 residues. V gave up 4 bases and J gave up 7 bases; unmatched junction bases: 13. CDR1 SGDLS and CDR2 YYNGEE come from the germline V gene. The CDR3 here is CASSPVGYSGGTQYF. The CDR3 DNA sequence: TGTGCCAGCAGCCCAGTTGGCTATTCGGGAGGGACCCAGTACTTC.

Of note for this clone: The same CDR3 arises from other DNA sequences in this sample as well. V gene TRBV2 combines with J gene TRBJ2-7, with D possibly being TRBD1 (6 bases). This CDR3 is built from 12 residues. Per the germline V gene, CDR1 is SNHLY and CDR2 is FYNNEI. V lost 6 bases and J 1 base, leaving 7 bases between the germline ends. CDR3 DNA sequence: TGTGCCAGCAGCGGACAGTCCTACGAGCAGTACGTC. Translating it yields CASSGQSYEQYV.

This clone occurred many times. The chain combines TRBV12-5 with TRBJ1-1; TRBD1 aligns across 7 bases. The CDR3 is made up of 14 amino acids. The trim removed 5 bases at V and 0 bases at J, leaving 3 bases unmatched. Looked up from germline, CDR1 is LGHNT and CDR2 is FRNRAP. CDR3 sequence: CASGPGTVNTEAFF. The DNA of the CDR3 is TGTGCTAGTGGTCCCGGGACAGTGAACACTGAAGCTTTCTTT.

This clone appeared once. The CDR3 DNA reads as TGTGCCAGCAAGAGCTCTGGAAACACCATATATTTT. Its translation: CASKSSGNTIYF. The rearrangement uses TRBV3-1 (or the pseudogene TRBV3-2) and TRBJ1-3; no reliable D call. Germline CDR1 and CDR2: LGHDT and YNNKEL (reference sequence). The V gene lost 7 bases and the J gene lost 0 bases, with 4 bases spanning the gap. The CDR3 spans 12 residues.

The chain recombines TRBV3-1 (or the pseudogene TRBV3-2) with TRBJ2-1; 8 bases are a match to TRBD2. This CDR3 comprises 16 residues. The germline V gene has CDR1 LGHDT and CDR2 YNNKEL (reference sequence). J lost 3 bases, V lost 2 bases, and 6 bases had no gene match. The CDR3 DNA reads TGTGCCAGCAGCCAAAGTTCGGGAGGGCTCTACAATGAGCAGTTCTTC. Its protein product is CASSQSSGGLYNEQFF.

J is TRBJ2-1 and V is TRBV2, with TRBD1 matching over 7 bases. V lost 6 bases, J lost 7 bases, and 12 bases stayed unmatched. Per the germline V gene, CDR1 is SNHLY and CDR2 is FYNNEI. The CDR3 covers 15 residues. CDR3 loop: CASSPLRGLGNEQFF. The CDR3 region has the DNA TGTGCCAGCAGCCCCCTCAGGGGGTTGGGGAATGAGCAGTTCTTC.

This clone has a count of ten or more. The rearrangement links TRBV19 to TRBJ1-5; no reliable D call. V was pared by 1 base and J by 4 bases, with 2 bases between. This CDR3 has 12 amino acids. Germline V gene data show CDR1 as LNHDA and CDR2 as SQIVND (reference sequence). CDR3 DNA: TGTGCCAGTAGTATAGCGAATCAGCCCCAGCATTTT. Translation gives CASSIANQPQHF. Based on the CDR3 plus reference TRBV19 and TRBJ1-5, the full variable domain is DGGITQSPKYLFRKEGQNVTLSCEQNLNHDAMYWYRQDPGQGLRLIYYSQIVNDFQKGDIAEGYSVSREKKESFPLTVTSAQKNPTAFYLCASSIANQPQHFGDGTRLSIL.

The V and J genes are TRBV19 and TRBJ1-5; D is perhaps TRBD1 (5 bases). Germline V gene sequence: CDR1 LNHDA, CDR2 SQIVND (reference sequence). Trimming pared 3 bases from V and 7 bases from J, leaving 13 bases between. This CDR3 contains 14 residues. The CDR3 nucleotides read TGTGCCAGTAGTATTCCAGGGAGGAGGCAGCCCCAGCATTTT. Protein sequence: CASSIPGRRQPQHF.

This chain's CDR3 is CASSRRLAGASGANVLTF. The DNA of the CDR3 is TGTGCCAGCAGTCGCCGACTAGCGGGAGCGTCTGGGGCCAACGTCCTGACTTTC. J is TRBJ2-6 and V is TRBV7-9, with 12 bases lining up with TRBD2. The CDR3 spans 18 residues. J was trimmed by 1 base and V by 6 bases; bases with no gene match: 7. In germline, CDR1 is SEHNR, CDR2 FQNEAQ (reference sequence). The full variable domain, its missing parts supplied by reference TRBV7-9 and TRBJ2-6, is DTGVSQNPRHKITKRGQNVTFRCDPISEHNRLYWYRQTLGQGPEFLTYFQNEAQLEKSRLLSDRFSAERPKGSFSTLEIQRTEQGDSAMYLCASSRRLAGASGANVLTFGAGSRLTVL.

The chain combines TRBV10-3 with TRBJ2-5; tentative D call: TRBD1 (7 bases). V lost 6 bases and J 4 bases, leaving 12 bases between the germline ends. Germline CDR1 ENHRY, CDR2 SYGVKD. CDR3 length equals 13 residues. The CDR3 region has the DNA TGTGCCATCAGGGAGGGGGCTTCAGAGACCCAGTACTTC. Its protein product is CAIREGASETQYF.

The chain employs TRBV28 and TRBJ2-2; D is possibly TRBD2 (6 bases). CDR1 is MDHEN and CDR2 is SYDVKM in the germline V gene. V dropped 11 bases and J dropped 7 bases, with 14 bases sitting between them. The CDR3 contains 12 residues. CDR3 DNA sequence: TGTGCCGCTAGTGGGGGAGGCGGGGAGCTGTTTTTT. This sequence encodes CAASGGGGELFF.

The genes are TRBV6-5 and TRBJ2-2; no definite D call. The CDR3 is made up of 15 amino acids. In germline, CDR1 is MNHEY, CDR2 SVGAGI. V was cut by 9 bases and J by 0 bases, with 14 bases left in between. CDR3 coding DNA: TGTGCCAGGCAGGCCGTGGGCCCGAACACCGGGGAGCTGTTTTTT. Translation: CARQAVGPNTGELFF.

V is TRBV28 and J is TRBJ1-1; 8 nucleotides agree with TRBD1. CDR3 length: 14 amino acids. The ends lost 8 bases at V and 0 bases at J; junction bases unmatched: 5. Germline V gene lookup returns CDR1 MDHEN and CDR2 SYDVKM. The CDR3 is CASRQGTLNTEAFF. CDR3 DNA sequence: TGTGCCAGCCGACAGGGGACTTTGAACACTGAAGCTTTCTTT.

The rearrangement joins TRBV7-9 to TRBJ1-1; D remains unclear. CDR3 length equals 13 residues. Trimming removed 5 bases from V and 2 bases from J, with 9 bases in between. Germline V lookup: CDR1 SEHNR, CDR2 FQNEAQ (reference sequence). CDR3 coding DNA: TGTGCCAGCAGCCCGGAGTTTAACACTGAAGCTTTCTTT. It yields the protein CASSPEFNTEAFF.

The chain is built from TRBV6-6 and TRBJ1-3; D is possibly TRBD1 (5 bases). The length of the CDR3 is 14 residues. In germline, CDR1 is MNHNY, CDR2 SVGAGI (reference sequence). With 3 bases removed from V and 4 bases from J, the gap between germline ends came to 10 bases. The CDR3 DNA reads as TGTGCCAGCAGTTATGACAGTTTAGGAAACACCATATATTTT. Its translation: CASSYDSLGNTIYF.

This sequence joins TRBV28 and TRBJ1-2, with D perhaps matching TRBD1 (6 bases). CDR3 length: 16 amino acids. The germline CDR1 and CDR2 sequences are MDHEN and SYDVKM. V lost 5 bases to trimming and J lost 3 bases, with 19 bases between them. The DNA for the CDR3 is TGTGCCAGCAGTCCCGAAGGGGGGGGCTGGTACTATGGCTACACCTTC. The encoded protein is CASSPEGGGWYYGYTF.

J is TRBJ1-5 and V is TRBV4-1; 7 nucleotides align to TRBD1. Germline trimming cut 1 base from V and 7 bases from J; bases unmatched to any gene: 7. The CDR3 totals 15 residues. CDR1 and CDR2 from the germline V gene are MGHRA and YSYEKL. The CDR3 region is CASSQAETGYQPQHF. CDR3 in DNA: TGCGCCAGCAGCCAAGCTGAGACAGGGTACCAGCCCCAGCATTTT.

This sequence joins TRBV10-2 and TRBJ2-7; no definite D call. In germline, CDR1 is WSHSY, CDR2 SAAADI. The CDR3 sequence is 13 residues long. V lost 9 bases, J lost 0 bases, and 12 bases lay in between. CDR3 nucleotide sequence: TGCGCCAGTGGGCTACTGCTCTCCTACGAGCAGTACTTC. Protein: CASGLLLSYEQYF.

This rearrangement joins TRBV15 to TRBJ2-1, with 11 bases fitting TRBD2. With 2 bases clipped from V and 6 bases from J, the junction kept 15 bases outside the gene matches. CDR1 is LNHNV and CDR2 is YYDKDF in the germline V gene (reference sequence). This CDR3 spans 19 amino acids. Here the CDR3 reads CATSRHLIPGLAESNEQFF. The DNA for the CDR3 is TGTGCCACCAGCAGACATCTTATTCCGGGACTAGCGGAGTCCAATGAGCAGTTCTTC.

Notes on this clone: The sample carries other DNA sequences with the same CDR3. The chain uses TRBV19 and TRBJ2-5; 7 bases align to TRBD1. Trimming took 5 bases from V and 0 from J; bases not matched to a gene: 6. The CDR3 totals 15 residues. Germline-derived CDR1 and CDR2 are LNHDA and SQIVND (reference sequence). In DNA form, the CDR3 reads TGTGCCAGTAGTGGGGGCAGGGGGTACCAAGAGACCCAGTACTTC. Its protein product is CASSGGRGYQETQYF.

The J gene is TRBJ2-7, the V gene TRBV11-2; the D gene is possibly TRBD2 (5 bases). CDR1 and CDR2 (germline): SGHAT, FQNNGV. There are 13 residues in the CDR3. V lost 6 bases and J lost 1, with 10 bases in between. CDR3 loop: CASRSWESYEQYF. CDR3 in DNA: TGTGCCAGCAGGTCTTGGGAGTCCTACGAGCAGTACTTC.

This chain links TRBV7-2 with TRBJ1-2, with a possible D match to TRBD1 (5 bases). CDR3 length: 14 amino acids. Germline V gene lookup returns CDR1 SGHTA and CDR2 FQGNSA. Trimming took off 5 bases at V and 8 bases at J, with 18 bases between the two ends. The DNA for the CDR3 is TGTGCCAGCAGCCTCCAGGGTCCTACAGGAGGCTACACCTTC. Protein product: CASSLQGPTGGYTF.

The genes are TRBV19 and TRBJ2-1; 11 nucleotides agree with TRBD2. The CDR3 totals 15 residues. In germline, CDR1 is LNHDA, CDR2 SQIVND (reference sequence). V lost 6 bases, J lost 3 bases, and 4 bases stayed unmatched. The CDR3 DNA reads as TGTGCCAGTAGGGGGACTAGCGGACACTACAATGAGCAGTTCTTC. Translation gives CASRGTSGHYNEQFF. Full variable domain (rest looked up from reference TRBV19 and TRBJ2-1): DGGITQSPKYLFRKEGQNVTLSCEQNLNHDAMYWYRQDPGQGLRLIYYSQIVNDFQKGDIAEGYSVSREKKESFPLTVTSAQKNPTAFYLCASRGTSGHYNEQFFGPGTRLTVL.

The chain recombines TRBV10-3 with TRBJ2-1; weak D call: TRBD2 (6 bases). V dropped 5 bases and J dropped 2 bases, with 10 bases sitting between them. The length of the CDR3 is 14 residues. Germline-derived CDR1 and CDR2 are ENHRY and SYGVKD. CDR3 coding DNA: TGTGCCATCAGTCGGGGGTTTACCTACAATGAGCAGTTCTTC. Its protein is CAISRGFTYNEQFF.